This T cell receptor beta chain is from a study of blood T cells in healthy people across ages. The wider study: In model experiments, template switching was able to capture about one barcoded beta molecule for every two T cells that were present.

The authors ran a second PCR of about 6 to 11 cycles using a sample-barcoded 5' primer and a J-beta primer mix. Samples each returned at least 3 million CDR3-containing paired-end reads. TCRdb called the 5' RACE reads again in MiXCR, with one record for every CDR3 protein. The data show roughly 720,000 distinct CDR3 sequences, 53% seen once. The CDR3 totals 13 residues. V was pared by 0 bases and J by 8 bases, with 8 bases between. Germline CDR1 ENHRY, CDR2 SYGVKD. Donor samples were obtained from healthy Caucasian individuals from Russia, aged roughly 6 to 90. The TCR sequence derives from a man older than 75 in good health. The sequencing input was blood. V and J are TRBV10-3 and TRBJ2-1; D not resolved. CDR3 sequence reads: CAISESAYYEQFF. CDR3 in DNA: TGTGCCATCAGTGAGTCGGCTTACTATGAGCAGTTCTTC.